These T cell receptor beta chains were read from a single sample in a study of blood T cell repertoires in COVID-19. Method: immunoSEQ multiplex PCR; TCRdb's copy keeps in-frame clones and lacks some. The sample records more than 70,000 clones, roughly 85% being singletons. Sequencing was carried out using peripheral blood. These receptors originate from a man in his sixties with acute or convalescent COVID-19. Each CDR3 is given with its conserved first and last residue. Each record gives: J gene, clone size, D gene, V gene, CDR3 protein, CDR3 DNA. D genes are given only for firm matches. Clone size is given for some rows only: seen once, a few or many times, or a class if the clone is expanded.

J: TRBJ2-5
size: NA
D: TRBD2
V: TRBV7-2
CDR3: CASSLVRASGEGETQYF
DNA: TGTGCCAGCAGCTTAGTGAGGGCTAGCGGGGAGGGGGAGACCCAGTACTTC

J: TRBJ2-2
size: few
D: NA
V: TRBV2
CDR3: CASFLGGTGELFF
DNA: TGTGCCAGCTTCTTGGGGGGAACCGGGGAGCTGTTTTTT

J: TRBJ1-4
size: NA
D: NA
V: TRBV5-1
CDR3: CASSLDAGGSNEKLFF
DNA: TGCGCCAGCAGCTTGGACGCGGGGGGCTCTAATGAAAAACTGTTTTTT

J: TRBJ1-1
size: once
D: TRBD1
V: TRBV7-9
CDR3: CASSLGGQGNAEAFF
DNA: TGTGCCAGCAGCTTAGGGGGACAGGGCAACGCTGAAGCTTTCTTT

J: TRBJ2-2
size: NA
D: TRBD2
V: TRBV19
CDR3: CASSRLAGDTGELFF
DNA: TGTGCCAGTAGTAGACTAGCGGGGGACACCGGGGAGCTGTTTTTT

J: TRBJ2-7
size: NA
D: NA
V: TRBV9
CDR3: CARGPYEQYF
DNA: TGTGCCAGGGGGCCTTACGAGCAGTACTTC

J: TRBJ1-2
size: few
D: TRBD1
V: TRBV6-2/TRBV6-3
CDR3: CASSYSRQGVIDTF
DNA: TGTGCCAGCAGTTACTCGCGACAGGGAGTTATTGACACCTTC

J: TRBJ1-1
size: NA
D: NA
V: TRBV18
CDR3: CASSPPVGVRTEAFF
DNA: TGTGCCAGCTCACCACCTGTAGGGGTAAGGACTGAAGCTTTCTTT

J: TRBJ1-5
size: NA
D: NA
V: TRBV21-1
CDR3: CAIRTGADRGIYSNQPQHF
DNA: TGTGCCATCCGAACCGGTGCAGACAGGGGAATTTATAGCAATCAGCCCCAGCATTTT

J: TRBJ2-5
size: NA
D: TRBD2
V: TRBV4-1
CDR3: CASSQVGGSRETQYF
DNA: TGCGCCAGCAGCCAAGTGGGCGGGAGTCGCGAGACCCAGTACTTC

J: TRBJ2-2
size: few
D: NA
V: TRBV5-5
CDR3: CASSLMQGTGELFF
DNA: TGTGCCAGCAGCTTGATGCAGGGAACCGGGGAGCTGTTTTTT

J: TRBJ2-5
size: once
D: TRBD2
V: TRBV18
CDR3: CASSQLAEETQYF
DNA: TGTGCCAGCTCACAGCTAGCGGAAGAGACCCAGTACTTC

J: TRBJ2-7
size: NA
D: NA
V: TRBV12-3/TRBV12-4
CDR3: CASSRGGEQYF
DNA: TGTGCCAGCAGTAGGGGAGGCGAGCAGTACTTC

J: TRBJ2-1
size: NA
D: TRBD2
V: TRBV30
CDR3: CAWSPPFSGGPTYNEQFF
DNA: TGTGCCTGGAGCCCTCCTTTCTCGGGGGGTCCTACCTACAATGAGCAGTTCTTC